This record concerns one T cell receptor beta chain sequence. There is no known antigen for this receptor. Base qualities are not provided; no much larger clone lies one nucleotide away. Instrument used: Illumina NovaSeq 6000. TCRalpha and TCRbeta cDNA libraries were built by 5'RACE with constant-segment primers, adding sample barcodes and unique molecular identifiers. Trizol reagent was used to extract RNA from every sample. The libraries were amplified in two PCR steps, and the second step added a second sample barcode and Illumina TruSeq adapters. Libraries were sequenced on an Illumina NovaSeq with 2 x 150 bp paired-end reads. The original methods were these. The reads were demultiplexed and collapsed into UMI-guided consensus sequences using migec v1.2.7. Using mixcr v2.1.11, UMI consensuses were aligned to TRA and TRB V and J templates and then assembled into clonotypes. Expanded or contracted clonotypes were those called significant by both edgeR and NoisET, with noise models trained on biological replicates. For edgeR calls, the thresholds were a false discovery rate-adjusted p below 0.01 and a log2 fold-change of 1. As an exploratory analysis of dynamics, max-normalized trajectories of the 1000 most abundant clonotypes were examined by PCA with hierarchical clustering. Each responding clone was given a CD4 or CD8 phenotype based on the CD4+ and CD8+ repertoires, which had been sequenced separately. TCRdb handled the public reads itself, with Q25 trimming in fastp and clone calling in MiXCR, and kept productive beta chains. Entries are consolidated by CDR3 protein sequence, retaining the most common genes and DNA. These V and J calls originate from TCRdb's pipeline instead of the authors' own analysis. This sample lists some 260,000 distinct CDR3 sequences; around 17% were detected once. In total, the top ten clones hold approximately 3.5% of the sample.

This sample is drawn from a study of T-cell memory formation after mild COVID-19 (dated by TCRdb to the early 2020s). With respect to the entire study: Most TCR sequence clusters were specific to one of the two donors. Longitudinal TCRalpha and TCRbeta repertoire sequencing tracked T-cell clones expanding and contracting after mild COVID-19 in two donors. The cohort comprised two young, previously healthy adult volunteers, one female and one male. The study at large found these results: Contracting CD4+ clones were found mainly in CM and EM memory subsets, while CD8+ clones were enriched in EMRA. From day 15 to 85, contracting clones showed balanced CD4/CD8 phenotypes, whereas a second wave of clones that expanded from day 15 to 37 leaned towards CD4+. Some responding clones were found in pre-infection memory, which suggests that pre-existing cross-reactive memory T cells took part in the SARS-CoV-2 response. Whether the second-wave clones peaking on day 37 were SARS-CoV-2 specific was not confirmed. Only a couple of mild cases were covered in the study, and larger cohorts including severe cases with pre-infection samples were considered necessary.

From a lookup of the germline V gene, CDR1 and CDR2 are SGHDT and YYEEEE. V and J lose 5 bases and 8 bases, and a span of 14 bases separates them. The CDR3, from cysteine to phenylalanine, totals 13 residues. This entry keeps only the CDR3 DNA: 39 bases, framed from base 1. PBMCs were isolated by Ficoll-Paque density gradient centrifugation. The chain was built from TRBV5-6 and TRBJ1-5; the D gene is possibly TRBD1, with 5 bases matching. This clonotype was obtained from a man between 18 and 35 years old who had mild COVID-19 (a few samples of this study predate the infection). The sample titles of this study are shuffled in the database, so cell type and time point are left out; the donor was told from shared clones. Specimen: PBMCs or a T cell subset sorted from them (not recorded which). The nucleotides read TGTGCCAGCAGTTCGTATAGAGGGGAGCCCCAGCATTTT. This translates into CASSSYRGEPQHF.